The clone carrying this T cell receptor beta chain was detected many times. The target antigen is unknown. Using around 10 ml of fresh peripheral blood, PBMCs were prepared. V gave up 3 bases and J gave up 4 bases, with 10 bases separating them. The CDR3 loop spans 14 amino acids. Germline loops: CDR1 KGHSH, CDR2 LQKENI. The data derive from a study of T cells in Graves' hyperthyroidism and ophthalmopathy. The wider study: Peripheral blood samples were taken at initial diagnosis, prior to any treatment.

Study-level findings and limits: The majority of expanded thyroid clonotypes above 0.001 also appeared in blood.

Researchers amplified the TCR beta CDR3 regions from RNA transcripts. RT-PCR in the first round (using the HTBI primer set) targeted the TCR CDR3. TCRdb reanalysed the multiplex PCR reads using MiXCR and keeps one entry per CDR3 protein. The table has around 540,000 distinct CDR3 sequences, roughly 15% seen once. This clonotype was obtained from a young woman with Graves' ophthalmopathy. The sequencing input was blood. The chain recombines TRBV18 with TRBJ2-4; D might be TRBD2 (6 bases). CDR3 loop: CASSPPGVKNIQYF. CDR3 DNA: TGTGCCAGCTCACCTCCGGGAGTGAAAAACATTCAGTACTTC.